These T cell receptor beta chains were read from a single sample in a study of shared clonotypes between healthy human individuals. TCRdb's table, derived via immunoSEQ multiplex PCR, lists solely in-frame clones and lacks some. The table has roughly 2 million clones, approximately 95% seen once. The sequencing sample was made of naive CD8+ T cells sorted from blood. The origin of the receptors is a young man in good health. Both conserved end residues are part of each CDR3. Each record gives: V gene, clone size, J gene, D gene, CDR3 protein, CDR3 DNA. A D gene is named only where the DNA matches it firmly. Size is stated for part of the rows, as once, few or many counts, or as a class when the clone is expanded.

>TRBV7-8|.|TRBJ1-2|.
CASSSIQGEGYGYTF
TGTGCCAGCAGCTCAATACAGGGTGAAGGGTATGGCTACACCTTC
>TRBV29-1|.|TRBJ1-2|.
CSVSTTENYGYTF
TGCAGCGTTTCGACGACAGAAAACTATGGCTACACCTTC
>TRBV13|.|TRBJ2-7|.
CASSSDDKGEQYF
TGTGCCAGCAGCTCAGACGATAAGGGCGAGCAGTACTTC
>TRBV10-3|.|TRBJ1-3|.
CAITEKSSGNTIYF
TGTGCCATCACGGAGAAGAGCTCTGGAAACACCATATATTTT
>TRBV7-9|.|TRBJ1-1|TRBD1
CASSQSQWDRDTEAFF
TGTGCCAGCAGTCAAAGTCAGTGGGACAGGGACACTGAAGCTTTCTTT
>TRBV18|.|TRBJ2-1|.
CASSPPPGGWDEQFF
TGTGCCAGCTCACCACCTCCCGGGGGTTGGGATGAGCAGTTCTTC
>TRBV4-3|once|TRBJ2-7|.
CASSQEPGAVGEQYF
TGCGCCAGCAGCCAAGAACCGGGAGCGGTGGGCGAGCAGTACTTC
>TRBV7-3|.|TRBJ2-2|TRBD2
CASSSAGGHTGELFF
TGTGCCAGCAGCTCAGCGGGGGGTCACACCGGGGAGCTGTTTTTT
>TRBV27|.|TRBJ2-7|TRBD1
CASSTDREDVYEQYF
TGTGCCAGCAGTACGGACAGGGAAGATGTCTACGAGCAGTACTTC
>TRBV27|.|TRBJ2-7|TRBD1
CASSSPGTGAYEQYF
TGTGCCAGCAGTTCGCCTGGGACAGGGGCCTACGAGCAGTACTTC
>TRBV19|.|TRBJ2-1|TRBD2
CASSPGLADLDEQFF
TGTGCCAGTAGTCCCGGACTAGCGGACCTCGATGAGCAGTTCTTC
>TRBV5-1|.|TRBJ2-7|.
CASSFSTDYEQYF
TGCGCCAGCAGCTTTTCGACGGACTACGAGCAGTACTTC
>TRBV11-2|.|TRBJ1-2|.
CASSLVGTQYYGYTF
TGTGCCAGCAGCTTAGTGGGGACACAGTACTATGGCTACACCTTC
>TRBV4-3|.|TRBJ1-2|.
CASSQNQQNYGYTF
TGCGCCAGCAGCCAAAATCAGCAGAACTATGGCTACACCTTC
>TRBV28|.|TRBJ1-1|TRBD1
CASSSDREGTTEAFF
TGTGCCAGCAGTTCCGACAGGGAGGGGACTACTGAAGCTTTCTTT
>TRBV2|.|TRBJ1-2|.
CASSDIGRSGYTF
TGTGCCAGCAGTGATATTGGACGAAGCGGCTACACCTTC
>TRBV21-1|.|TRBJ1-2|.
CASSKGGRHSNYGYTF
TGTGCCAGCAGCAAAGGTGGCCGGCACTCCAACTATGGCTACACCTTC
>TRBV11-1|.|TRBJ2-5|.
CASSSGQETQYF
TGTGCCAGCTCGTCCGGCCAAGAGACCCAGTACTTC
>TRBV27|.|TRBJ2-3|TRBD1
CASSLLYRGLTDTQYF
TGTGCCAGCAGTTTATTGTACAGGGGGCTCACAGATACGCAGTATTTT
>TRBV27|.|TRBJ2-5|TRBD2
CASSPLAGGRETQYF
TGTGCCAGCAGTCCGCTAGCGGGGGGGCGGGAGACCCAGTACTTC
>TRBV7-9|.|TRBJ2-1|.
CASSKPSYNEQFF
TGTGCCAGCAGCAAACCGTCATACAATGAGCAGTTCTTC
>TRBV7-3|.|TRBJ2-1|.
CASSSGTYNEQFF
TGTGCCAGCAGCTCCGGGACCTACAATGAGCAGTTCTTC
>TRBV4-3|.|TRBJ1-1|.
CASSQDGPPGGATEAFF
TGCGCCAGCAGCCAAGACGGGCCGCCCGGAGGGGCCACTGAAGCTTTCTTT
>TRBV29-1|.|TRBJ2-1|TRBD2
CSVPSGSSYNEQFF
TGCAGCGTTCCTAGCGGGAGCTCGTACAATGAGCAGTTCTTC
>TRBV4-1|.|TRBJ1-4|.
CASSPTHTGTNNEKLFF
TGCGCCAGCAGCCCCACTCATACTGGTACCAATAATGAAAAACTGTTTTTT
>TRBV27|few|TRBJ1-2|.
CASSLAANYGYTF
TGTGCCAGCAGTTTAGCGGCGAACTATGGCTACACCTTC
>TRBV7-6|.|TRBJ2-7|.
CASSTYLEGTEQYF
TGTGCCAGCAGCACCTACTTAGAAGGGACCGAGCAGTACTTC
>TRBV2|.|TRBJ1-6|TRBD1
CASSGTGGYNSPLHF
TGTGCCAGCAGTGGGACAGGGGGTTATAATTCACCCCTCCACTTT
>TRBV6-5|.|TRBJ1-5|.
CASSYSTGSNQPQHF
TGTGCCAGCAGTTACTCCACAGGGTCCAATCAGCCCCAGCATTTT
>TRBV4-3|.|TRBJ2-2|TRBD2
CASSHDTAGAGTGELFF
TGCGCCAGCAGCCACGACACAGCGGGAGCGGGTACCGGGGAGCTGTTTTTT
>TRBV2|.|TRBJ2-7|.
CASRVDRIFYEQYF
TGTGCCAGCAGGGTAGACAGGATTTTCTACGAGCAGTACTTC
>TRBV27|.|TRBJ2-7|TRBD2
CASSFTSGASYEQYF
TGTGCCAGCAGTTTCACTAGCGGGGCCTCCTACGAGCAGTACTTC
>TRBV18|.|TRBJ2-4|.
CASSPGHGGLAKNIQYF
TGTGCCAGCTCACCGGGTCACGGGGGATTAGCCAAAAACATTCAGTACTTC
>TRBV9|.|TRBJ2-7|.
CASSVGGYSYEQYF
TGTGCCAGCAGCGTGGGCGGATACTCCTACGAGCAGTACTTC
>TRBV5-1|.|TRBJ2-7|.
CASSLGQGFEQYF
TGCGCCAGCAGCTTGGGGCAGGGGTTCGAGCAGTACTTC
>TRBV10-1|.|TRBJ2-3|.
CASSESRGLPLTFTDTQYF
TGCGCCAGCAGTGAGTCGCGGGGATTACCGCTCACCTTCACAGATACGCAGTATTTT
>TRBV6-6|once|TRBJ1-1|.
CASTPLPRGGAEAFF
TGTGCCAGCACCCCTCTGCCCCGGGGAGGAGCTGAAGCTTTCTTT